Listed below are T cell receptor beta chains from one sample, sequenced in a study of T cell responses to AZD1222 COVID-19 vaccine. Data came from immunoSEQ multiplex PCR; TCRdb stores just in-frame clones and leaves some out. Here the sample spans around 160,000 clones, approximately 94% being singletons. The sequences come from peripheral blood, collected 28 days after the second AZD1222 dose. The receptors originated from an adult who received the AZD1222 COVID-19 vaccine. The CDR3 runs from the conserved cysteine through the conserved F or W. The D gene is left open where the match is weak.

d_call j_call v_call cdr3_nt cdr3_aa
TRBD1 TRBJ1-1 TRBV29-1 TGCAGCGTGGGAACAGGGGGAACTGAAGCTTTCTTT CSVGTGGTEAFF
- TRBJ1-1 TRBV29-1 TGCAGCGTTGAAGATCGTGGAACTGAAGCTTTCTTT CSVEDRGTEAFF
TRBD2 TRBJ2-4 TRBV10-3 TGTGCCATCAGTGCGATAGGACTAGCGGACCATAAAAACATTCAGTACTTC CAISAIGLADHKNIQYF
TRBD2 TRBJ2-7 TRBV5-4 TGTGCCAGCAGCTCCCCGTGGAGCGGGACTCCCTTGAGGGAGCAGTACTTC CASSSPWSGTPLREQYF
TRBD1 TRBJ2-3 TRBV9 TGTGCCAGCAGCGTAGGACAGGGGGCGACAGATACGCAGTATTTT CASSVGQGATDTQYF
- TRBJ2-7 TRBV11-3 TGTGCCAGCAGCCGAATGGGACAAGGGTATGAGCAGTACTTC CASSRMGQGYEQYF
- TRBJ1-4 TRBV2 TGTGCCAAAAGGTACCGGGACCTAGAAGAAAAACTGTTTTTT CAKRYRDLEEKLFF
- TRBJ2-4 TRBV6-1 TGTGCCAGCAGTGAAGCCCCGACAAACATTCAGTACTTC CASSEAPTNIQYF
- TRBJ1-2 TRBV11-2 TGTGCCAGCAGCTTAGGGTCGCAGCTCTATGGCTACACCTTC CASSLGSQLYGYTF
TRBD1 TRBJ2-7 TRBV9 TGTGCCAGCAGCGTAGGAGACAGGGTTTACGAGCAGTACTTC CASSVGDRVYEQYF
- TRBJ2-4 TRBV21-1 TGTGCCAGCAGCAAAGAGCAGCGGGTTGGGATAGCCAAAAACATTCAGTACTTC CASSKEQRVGIAKNIQYF
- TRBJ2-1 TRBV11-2 TGTGCCAGCAGCTTAGAGGGGTTCCCCTACAATGAGCAGTTCTTC CASSLEGFPYNEQFF
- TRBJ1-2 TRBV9 TGTGCCAGCAGCGTAGTTGAGGGAGGGCGCTACACCTTC CASSVVEGGRYTF